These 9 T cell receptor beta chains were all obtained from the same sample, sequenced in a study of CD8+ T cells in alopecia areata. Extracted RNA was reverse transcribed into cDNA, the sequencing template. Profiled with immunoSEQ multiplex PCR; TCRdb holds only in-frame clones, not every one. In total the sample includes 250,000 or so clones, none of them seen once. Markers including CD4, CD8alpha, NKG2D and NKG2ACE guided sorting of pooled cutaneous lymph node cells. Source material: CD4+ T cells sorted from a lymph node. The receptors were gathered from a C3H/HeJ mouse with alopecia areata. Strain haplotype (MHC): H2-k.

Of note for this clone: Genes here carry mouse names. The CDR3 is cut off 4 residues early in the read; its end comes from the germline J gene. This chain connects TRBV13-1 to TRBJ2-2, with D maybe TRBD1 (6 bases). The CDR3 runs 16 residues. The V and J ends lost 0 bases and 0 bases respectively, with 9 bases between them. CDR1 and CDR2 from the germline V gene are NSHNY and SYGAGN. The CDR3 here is CASSDAGQSNTGQLYF. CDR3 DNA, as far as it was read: TGTGCCAGCAGTGATGCAGGACAGTCAAACACCGGG.

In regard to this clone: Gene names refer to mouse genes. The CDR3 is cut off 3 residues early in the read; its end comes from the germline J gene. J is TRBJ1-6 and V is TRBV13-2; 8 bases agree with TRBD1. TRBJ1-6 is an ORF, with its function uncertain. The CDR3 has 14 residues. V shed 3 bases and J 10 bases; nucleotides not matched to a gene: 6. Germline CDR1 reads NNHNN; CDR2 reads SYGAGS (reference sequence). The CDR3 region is CASGGSGGWSPLYF. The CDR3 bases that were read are TGTGCCAGCGGTGGCTCAGGGGGCTGGTCGCCC.

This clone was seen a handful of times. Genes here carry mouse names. The CDR3 here is CTCSATGGDAETLYF. Partial CDR3 DNA: TGCACCTGCAGTGCGACAGGGGGCGATGCAGAA. The gene calls are TRBV1 and TRBJ2-3; 10 bases align to TRBD1. The read gets to within 4 residues of the CDR3 end, and the germline J gene fills in the rest. J gave up 2 bases and V 3 bases, and 2 bases lay outside the gene matches. Germline V gene sequence: CDR1 NSQYPW, CDR2 LRSPGD (reference sequence). CDR3 length equals 15 residues.

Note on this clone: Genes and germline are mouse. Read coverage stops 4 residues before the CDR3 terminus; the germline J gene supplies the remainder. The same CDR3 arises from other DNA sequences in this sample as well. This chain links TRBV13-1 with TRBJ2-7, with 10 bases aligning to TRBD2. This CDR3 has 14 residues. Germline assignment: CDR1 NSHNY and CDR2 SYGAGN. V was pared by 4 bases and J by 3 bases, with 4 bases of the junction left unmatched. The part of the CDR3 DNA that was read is TGTGCCAGCAGTCCCGGGACTGGGGACTAT. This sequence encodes CASSPGTGDY. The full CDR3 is CASSPGTGDYEQYF.

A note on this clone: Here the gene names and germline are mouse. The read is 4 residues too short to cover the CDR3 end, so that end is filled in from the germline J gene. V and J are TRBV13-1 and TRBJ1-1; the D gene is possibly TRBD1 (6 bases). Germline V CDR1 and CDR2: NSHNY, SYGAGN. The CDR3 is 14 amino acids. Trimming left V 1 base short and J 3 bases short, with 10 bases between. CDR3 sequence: CASSDLGADTEVFF. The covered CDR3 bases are TGTGCCAGCAGTGATCTGGGGGCCGACACA.

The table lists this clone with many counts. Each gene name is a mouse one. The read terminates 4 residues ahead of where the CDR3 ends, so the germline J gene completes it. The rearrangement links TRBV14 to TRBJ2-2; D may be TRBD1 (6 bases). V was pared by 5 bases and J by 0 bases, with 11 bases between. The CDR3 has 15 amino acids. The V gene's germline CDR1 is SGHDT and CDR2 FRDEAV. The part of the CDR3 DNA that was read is TGTGCCAGCAGGCTGGGACAAACAAACACCGGG. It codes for CASRLGQTNTG. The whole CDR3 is CASRLGQTNTGQLYF.

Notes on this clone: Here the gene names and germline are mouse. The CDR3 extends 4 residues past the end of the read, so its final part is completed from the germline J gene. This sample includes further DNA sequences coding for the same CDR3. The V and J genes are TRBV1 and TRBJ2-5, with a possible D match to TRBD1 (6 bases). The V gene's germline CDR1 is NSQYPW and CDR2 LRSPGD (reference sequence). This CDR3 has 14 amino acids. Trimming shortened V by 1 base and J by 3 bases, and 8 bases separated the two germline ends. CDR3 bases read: TGCACCTGCAGTGCAGTACAGGGACAAGAC. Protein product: CTCSAVQGQD. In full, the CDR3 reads CTCSAVQGQDTQYF.

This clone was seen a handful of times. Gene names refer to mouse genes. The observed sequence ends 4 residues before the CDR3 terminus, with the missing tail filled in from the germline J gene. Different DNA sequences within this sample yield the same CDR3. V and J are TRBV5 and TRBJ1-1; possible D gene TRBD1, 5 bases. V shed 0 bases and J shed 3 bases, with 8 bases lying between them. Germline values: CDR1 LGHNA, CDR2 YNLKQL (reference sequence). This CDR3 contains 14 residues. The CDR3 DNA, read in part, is TGTGCCAGCAGCCAAGACAGGGCGGACACA. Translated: CASSQDRADT. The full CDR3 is CASSQDRADTEVFF.

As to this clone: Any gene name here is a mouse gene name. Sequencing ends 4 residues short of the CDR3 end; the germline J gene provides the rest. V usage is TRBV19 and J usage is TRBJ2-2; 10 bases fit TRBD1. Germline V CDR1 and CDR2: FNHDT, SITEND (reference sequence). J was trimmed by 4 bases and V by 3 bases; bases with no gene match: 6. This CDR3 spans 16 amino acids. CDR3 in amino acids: CASSTDRGTGTGQLYF. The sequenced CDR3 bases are TGTGCCAGCAGTACGGACAGGGGGACGGGCACCGGG.